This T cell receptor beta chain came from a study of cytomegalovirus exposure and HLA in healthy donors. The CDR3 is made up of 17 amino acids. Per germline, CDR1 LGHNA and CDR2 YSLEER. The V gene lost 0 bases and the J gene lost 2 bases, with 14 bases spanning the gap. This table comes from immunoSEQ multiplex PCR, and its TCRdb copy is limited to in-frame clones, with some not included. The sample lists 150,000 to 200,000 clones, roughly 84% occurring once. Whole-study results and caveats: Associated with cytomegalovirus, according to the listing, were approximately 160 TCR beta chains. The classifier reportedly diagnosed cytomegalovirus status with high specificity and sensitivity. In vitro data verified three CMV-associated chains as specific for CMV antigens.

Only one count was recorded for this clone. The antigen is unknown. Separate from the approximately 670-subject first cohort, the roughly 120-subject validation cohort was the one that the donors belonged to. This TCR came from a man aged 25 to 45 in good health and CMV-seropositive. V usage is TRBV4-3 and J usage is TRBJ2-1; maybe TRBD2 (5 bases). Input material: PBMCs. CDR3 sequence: CASSQDEGVSPYNEQFF. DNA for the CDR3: TGCGCCAGCAGCCAAGATGAGGGCGTGAGTCCCTACAATGAGCAGTTCTTC.